The clone carrying this T cell receptor (beta chain) occurred many times. The antigen remains undetermined. A process of 5'RACE template switching, which added a universal primer site and UMIs, was used to make TCR cDNA. A single record per CDR3 protein comes from TCRdb applying MiXCR to the 5' RACE reads. The repertoire holds about 150,000 distinct CDR3 sequences, with roughly 6.7% as singletons. These data are taken from a study of T cells after yellow fever vaccination. Findings and caveats of the study: Clones from primary vaccination mostly reappeared after the booster (less than 98% CD4, about 88% CD8). Bulk-population clonotypes that are abundant could appear as contaminants in FACS-sorted repertoires. Weaker overall was a secondary response that nonetheless peaked faster, on day 5 versus 15.

The CDR3 has 17 residues. Germline loops: CDR1 SGHTA, CDR2 FQGNSA. With V trimmed by 5 bases and J by 7 bases, 12 bases remained unmatched. The sequencing used CD4+ T cells sorted from PBMCs, collected 10 days after the yellow fever booster vaccination. This clonotype was obtained from a man younger than 45 who received the YFV17D yellow fever vaccine. The chain is built from TRBV7-2 and TRBJ2-1, with 12 bases identical to TRBD2. CDR3 region: CASSPPGLAGGLNEQFF. CDR3 sequence (DNA): TGTGCCAGCAGCCCCCCGGGTCTAGCGGGAGGGCTGAATGAGCAGTTCTTC.